These 5 T cell receptor beta chains originate from one sample sequenced in a study of cytomegalovirus exposure and HLA in healthy donors. PCR involved 60 Vbeta and 13 Jbeta primers. Method: immunoSEQ multiplex PCR; TCRdb's copy keeps in-frame clones and lacks some. This sample has approximately 170,000 clones, with almost 75% found just once. The sample consisted of PBMCs. The receptor set was obtained from a woman between 18 and 29 years old in good health and CMV-seropositive.

This clone appeared once. This chain connects TRBV19 to TRBJ2-7; perhaps TRBD1 as D (5 bases). V dropped 3 bases and J dropped 2 bases, with 11 bases sitting between them. CDR3 size: 14 residues. CDR1 LNHDA and CDR2 SQIVND come from the germline V gene (reference sequence). CDR3 protein: CASSIDRKTYEQYF. CDR3 DNA: TGTGCCAGTAGTATTGACAGAAAAACCTACGAGCAGTACTTC.

The chain carries TRBV5-1 and TRBJ2-5, with 7 positions matching TRBD1. Germline CDR1 SGHRS, CDR2 YFSETQ. CDR3 size: 14 residues. The V gene end was trimmed by 4 bases and the J gene end by 1 base; junction bases not matched to a gene: 4. Written as DNA, the CDR3 is TGCGCCAGCAGCAAGGACAGGACCCAAGAGACCCAGTACTTC. Encoded protein: CASSKDRTQETQYF.

This chain joins TRBV27 and TRBJ2-7, with D unresolved. The length of the CDR3 is 16 residues. CDR1 MNHEY and CDR2 SMNVEV come from the germline V gene (reference sequence). V lost 5 bases to trimming and J lost 3 bases, with 20 bases between them. The CDR3 coding sequence is TGTGCCAGCAGTCTACGCAGCTCAGGATTTTACTACGAGCAGTACTTC. Amino acids: CASSLRSSGFYYEQYF.

The chain carries TRBV5-4 and TRBJ2-2, with a tentative D call TRBD1 (6 bases). This CDR3 contains 15 residues. Trimming cost V 3 bases and J 5 bases, with 14 bases left between them. CDR1 is SGHNT and CDR2 is YYREEE in the germline V gene (reference sequence). This chain's CDR3 is CASSWDKLGTGELFF. The CDR3 nucleotides are TGTGCCAGCAGCTGGGACAAATTAGGGACCGGGGAGCTGTTTTTT.

The V and J genes are TRBV9 and TRBJ2-3; 14 bases are a match to TRBD2. The trim removed 4 bases at V and 4 bases at J, leaving 5 bases unmatched. Germline V lookup: CDR1 SGDLS, CDR2 YYNGEE. This CDR3 has 16 residues. For the CDR3, the DNA is TGTGCCAGCAGCCGGACTAGCGGGGGGCCCCCAGATACGCAGTATTTT. Amino acid sequence: CASSRTSGGPPDTQYF.